This T cell receptor beta chain was retrieved from a study of CD8 T cells in Susac syndrome. Study-wide points: The number of individuals included in the study's TCR sequencing and HLA analysis was acknowledged as relatively small.

The V and J ends lost 2 bases and 1 base respectively, with 9 bases between them. The CDR3 extends over 14 amino acids. CDR1 and CDR2 (germline): GTSNPN, SVGIG (reference sequence). Reverse transcription of roughly 0.5 to 1 ug RNA was carried out with random hexamers. TCRdb reprocessed the immunoSEQ multiplex PCR reads via MiXCR and lists one record per CDR3 protein. The data hold 100,000 to 150,000 distinct CDR3 sequences, with around 94% observed a single time. Concerning this clonotype itself: As yet, its antigen is unknown.

The source of this sequence is a human donor with Susac syndrome. The specimen was CD8+ T cells from PBMCs. This rearrangement joins TRBV30 to TRBJ1-5; weak D call: TRBD1 (5 bases). The CDR3 coding sequence is TGTGCCTGGAGTCGAGGGGACAGCAATCAGCCCCAGCATTTT. Protein: CAWSRGDSNQPQHF.